A selection of T cell receptor beta chains follows, all from one sample in a study of immune evolution from preneoplasia to lung adenocarcinoma. Only in-frame clones appear in the TCRdb table, and some are missing; sequencing was by immunoSEQ multiplex PCR. The data show about 3,400 clones, with approximately 84% seen just once and less than 10% held by the top ten. Sequenced sample: FFPE atypical adenomatous hyperplasia tissue from the lung. Receptors were obtained from a person aged 65-85 years with lung adenocarcinoma. The CDR3 runs from the conserved cysteine through the conserved F or W. A D gene is named only where the DNA matches it firmly. The size field is filled for only some rows; it gives once, few, many or a size class.

abundance: NA; d_gene: NA; v_gene: TRBV5-1; j_gene: TRBJ1-2; CDR3aa: CASSLTPSLFYGYTF; CDR3nt: TGCGCCAGCAGCTTGACCCCCTCCCTTTTCTATGGCTACACCTTC
abundance: NA; d_gene: TRBD1; v_gene: TRBV19; j_gene: TRBJ2-7; CDR3aa: CASSRTGSYEQYF; CDR3nt: TGTGCCAGTAGCCGGACAGGATCCTACGAGCAGTACTTC
abundance: few; d_gene: NA; v_gene: TRBV14; j_gene: TRBJ2-1; CDR3aa: CASSLKKANNEQFF; CDR3nt: TGTGCCAGCAGCCTCAAGAAGGCGAACAATGAGCAGTTCTTC
abundance: NA; d_gene: TRBD2; v_gene: TRBV5-1; j_gene: TRBJ2-1; CDR3aa: CASSTGTSGFSSYNEQFF; CDR3nt: TGCGCCAGCAGCACCGGGACTAGCGGCTTTAGCTCCTACAATGAGCAGTTCTTC
abundance: NA; d_gene: NA; v_gene: TRBV10-1; j_gene: TRBJ2-7; CDR3aa: CASSPLSGDEQYF; CDR3nt: TGCGCCAGCAGTCCACTCTCCGGGGACGAGCAGTACTTC
abundance: NA; d_gene: NA; v_gene: TRBV30; j_gene: TRBJ1-1; CDR3aa: CAWSVRGVGAFF; CDR3nt: TGTGCCTGGAGTGTACGGGGGGTTGGAGCTTTCTTT
abundance: NA; d_gene: TRBD2; v_gene: TRBV10-3; j_gene: TRBJ2-7; CDR3aa: CATTSGDSYEQYF; CDR3nt: TGTGCCACGACTAGCGGGGACTCCTACGAGCAGTACTTC
abundance: few; d_gene: NA; v_gene: TRBV29-1; j_gene: TRBJ2-3; CDR3aa: CSVVATTDTQYF; CDR3nt: TGCAGCGTTGTGGCTACCACAGATACGCAGTATTTT
abundance: NA; d_gene: TRBD2; v_gene: TRBV28; j_gene: TRBJ2-7; CDR3aa: CASSSLAGVYEQYF; CDR3nt: TGTGCCAGCAGTTCCCTAGCGGGAGTCTACGAGCAGTACTTC
abundance: NA; d_gene: NA; v_gene: TRBV11-2; j_gene: TRBJ2-7; CDR3aa: CASSSTDSYEQYF; CDR3nt: TGTGCCAGCAGCTCCACTGACTCCTACGAGCAGTACTTC
abundance: NA; d_gene: TRBD2; v_gene: TRBV5-4; j_gene: TRBJ2-5; CDR3aa: CASSLRTGLGETQYF; CDR3nt: TGTGCCAGCAGCTTGCGGACGGGACTAGGGGAGACCCAGTACTTC
abundance: NA; d_gene: NA; v_gene: TRBV27; j_gene: TRBJ1-2; CDR3aa: CASSPGWQGSYGYTF; CDR3nt: TGTGCCAGCAGCCCCGGGTGGCAGGGGTCCTATGGCTACACCTTC
abundance: once; d_gene: NA; v_gene: TRBV28; j_gene: TRBJ2-7; CDR3aa: CASSSPGPYEQYF; CDR3nt: TGTGCCAGCAGTTCACCGGGACCGTACGAGCAGTACTTC
abundance: NA; d_gene: TRBD1; v_gene: TRBV6-5; j_gene: TRBJ1-2; CDR3aa: CASSYSVGTGGGYTF; CDR3nt: TGTGCCAGCAGTTACTCGGTCGGGACAGGGGGTGGCTACACCTTC
abundance: NA; d_gene: TRBD1; v_gene: TRBV25-1; j_gene: TRBJ2-7; CDR3aa: CASSEDRYFSYEQYF; CDR3nt: TGTGCCAGCAGTGAGGACAGGTACTTCTCCTACGAGCAGTACTTC
abundance: NA; d_gene: TRBD2; v_gene: TRBV5-1; j_gene: TRBJ2-5; CDR3aa: CASSLGTSGEETQYF; CDR3nt: TGCGCCAGCAGCTTGGGGACTAGCGGGGAAGAGACCCAGTACTTC
abundance: NA; d_gene: NA; v_gene: TRBV12-5; j_gene: TRBJ1-5; CDR3aa: CASSYSNQPQHF; CDR3nt: TGTGCTAGTTCCTATAGCAATCAGCCCCAGCATTTT